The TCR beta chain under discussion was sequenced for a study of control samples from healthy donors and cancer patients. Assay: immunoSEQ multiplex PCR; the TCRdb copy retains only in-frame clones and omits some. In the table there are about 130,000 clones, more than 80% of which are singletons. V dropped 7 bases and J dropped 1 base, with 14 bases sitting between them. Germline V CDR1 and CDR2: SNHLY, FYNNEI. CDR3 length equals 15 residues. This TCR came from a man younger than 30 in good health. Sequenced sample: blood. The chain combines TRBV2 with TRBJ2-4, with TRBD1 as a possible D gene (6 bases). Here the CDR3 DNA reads TGTGCCAGCATTCGGGACACCTTGGCCAAAAACATTCAGTACTTC. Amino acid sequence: CASIRDTLAKNIQYF. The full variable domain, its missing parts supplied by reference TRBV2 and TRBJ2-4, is EPEVTQTPSHQVTQMGQEVILRCVPISNHLYFYWYRQILGQKVEFLVSFYNNEISEKSEIFDDQFSVERPDGSNFTLKIRSTKLEDSAMYFCASIRDTLAKNIQYFGAGTRLSVL.